This T cell receptor (beta chain) was recorded in a study of blood T cell repertoires in COVID-19. Study-level background: Acute-phase and convalescent COVID-19 samples originated in the United States, Italy and Spain.

V dropped 3 bases and J dropped 3 bases, with 9 bases sitting between them. The CDR3 contains 13 residues. Assay: immunoSEQ multiplex PCR; the TCRdb copy retains only in-frame clones and omits some. Of 50,000 to 80,000 clones in the sample, approximately 80% were seen once. This clone was detected once. Sequencing used peripheral blood. This receptor was identified in a woman aged 60-75 years with acute or convalescent COVID-19. The chain has TRBV12-3 or TRBV12-4 and TRBJ2-7; unclear D gene. CDR3 in amino acids: CASSLRSYYEQYF. In DNA form, the CDR3 reads TGTGCCAGCAGTTTGCGTTCTTACTACGAGCAGTACTTC.